The clone carrying this T cell receptor (beta chain) was seen at least ten times. Primers used in a second PCR of about 6 to 12 cycles were a sample-barcoded 5' primer and a J-beta primer mix. Using its own MiXCR run on the 5' RACE reads, TCRdb lists one record per CDR3 protein. The sample carries about 1.4 million distinct CDR3 sequences, roughly 64% recorded once. Germline CDR1 SGHTA, CDR2 FQGNSA. V shed 2 bases, J shed 7 bases, and the junction held 4 bases outside the gene matches. This CDR3 contains 15 residues. These data originate in a study of blood T cells in healthy people across ages. Those donating, healthy Caucasian individuals from Russia, were aged roughly 6 to 100. Peripheral blood from each donor was collected in a volume of about 9.9 milliliters.

The receptor comes from a man between 18 and 35 years old in good health. The source material was blood. The gene calls are TRBV7-2 and TRBJ2-1, with 11 bases fitting TRBD2. As DNA, the CDR3 is TGTGCCAGCAGCTTACTAGCGGGGGGTCAAAATGAGCAGTTCTTC. Its protein product is CASSLLAGGQNEQFF. Complete variable domain (other parts from reference TRBV7-2 and TRBJ2-1): GAGVSQSPSNKVTEKGKDVELRCDPISGHTALYWYRQSLGQGLEFLIYFQGNSAPDKSGLPSDRFSAERTGGSVSTLTIQRTQQEDSAVYLCASSLLAGGQNEQFFGPGTRLTVL.